This entry describes one T cell receptor (beta chain). The length of the CDR3 is 16 residues. V gave up 1 base and J gave up 7 bases; unmatched junction bases: 9. The germline CDR1 and CDR2 sequences are SEHNR and FQNEAQ (reference sequence). This entry belongs to a study of beta chain features in type 1 diabetes. Isolated RNA was reverse transcribed in full, so expressed TCRB transcripts were sequenced. The assay was immunoSEQ multiplex PCR, and TCRdb's table has in-frame clones only and misses some. The data show 200,000 to 250,000 clones, 68% seen once. Material: naive CD4+ T cells from blood. This sequence originates from a man aged 25 to 40 in good health. The J gene is TRBJ2-1, the V gene TRBV7-9, with TRBD2 matching 8 bases. CDR3 coding DNA: TGTGCCAGCAGCTTAGGCGGCGGGAGGCAAAGAAATGAGCAGTTCTTC. As protein: CASSLGGGRQRNEQFF.